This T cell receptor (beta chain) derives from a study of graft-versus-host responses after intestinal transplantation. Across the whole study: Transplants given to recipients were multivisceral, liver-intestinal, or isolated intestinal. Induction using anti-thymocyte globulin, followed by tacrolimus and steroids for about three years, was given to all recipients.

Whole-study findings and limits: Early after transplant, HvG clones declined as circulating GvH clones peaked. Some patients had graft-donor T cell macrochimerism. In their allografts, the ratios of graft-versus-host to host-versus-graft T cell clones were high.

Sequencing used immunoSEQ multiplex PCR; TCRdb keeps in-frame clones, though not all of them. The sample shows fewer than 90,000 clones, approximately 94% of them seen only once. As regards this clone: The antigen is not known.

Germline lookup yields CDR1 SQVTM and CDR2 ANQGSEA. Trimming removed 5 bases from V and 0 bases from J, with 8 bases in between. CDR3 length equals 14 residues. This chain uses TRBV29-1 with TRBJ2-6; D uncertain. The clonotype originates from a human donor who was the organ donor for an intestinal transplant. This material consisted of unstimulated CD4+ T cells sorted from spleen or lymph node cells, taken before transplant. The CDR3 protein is CSVLSFSGANVLTF. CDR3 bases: TGCAGCGTTCTTTCTTTCTCTGGGGCCAACGTCCTGACTTTC.